The rows below give T cell receptor beta chains drawn from one sample of a study of neurological immune-mediated disorders. From the 5' RACE reads, TCRdb called clonotypes with MiXCR, one entry per CDR3 protein. Of more than 55,000 distinct CDR3 sequences listed, under 30% are singletons. The sequencing input was PBMCs. The origin of the receptors is a man between 60 and 70 years old with HTLV-1-associated myelopathy (HAM/TSP). Both conserved end residues are part of each CDR3. D genes are given only for firm matches. Where a row states a size, it is once, few, many or the class of an expanded clone; other rows omit it.

CDR3aa: CASSYGQTNTGELFF
CDR3nt: TGTGCCAGCAGCTATGGACAAACGAACACCGGGGAGCTGTTTTTT
v_gene: TRBV7-3
j_gene: TRBJ2-2
d_gene: NA
abundance: many

CDR3aa: CSASFSSGITDTQYF
CDR3nt: TGCAGTGCTAGCTTTTCTAGCGGAATCACAGATACGCAGTATTTT
v_gene: TRBV20-1
j_gene: TRBJ2-3
d_gene: TRBD2
abundance: few

CDR3aa: CSATQGNKPQHF
CDR3nt: TGCAGTGCTACCCAGGGGAATAAGCCCCAGCATTTT
v_gene: TRBV20-1
j_gene: TRBJ1-5
d_gene: NA
abundance: many

CDR3aa: CASSFGRSNYGYTF
CDR3nt: TGTGCCAGCAGCTTCGGGCGGAGTAACTATGGCTACACCTTC
v_gene: TRBV5-5
j_gene: TRBJ1-2
d_gene: NA
abundance: many

CDR3aa: CASSPLRGSGETQYF
CDR3nt: TGTGCCAGCAGCCCACTCAGGGGTTCTGGAGAGACCCAGTACTTC
v_gene: TRBV12-3/TRBV12-4
j_gene: TRBJ2-5
d_gene: NA
abundance: NA

CDR3aa: CASSLRDEQFF
CDR3nt: TGTGCCAGCAGTTTACGGGATGAGCAGTTCTTC
v_gene: TRBV28
j_gene: TRBJ2-1
d_gene: NA
abundance: NA

CDR3aa: CASSPPSGRAEQFF
CDR3nt: TGTGCCAGCAGTCCGCCAAGCGGGAGGGCGGAGCAGTTCTTC
v_gene: TRBV28
j_gene: TRBJ2-1
d_gene: TRBD2
abundance: NA

CDR3aa: CASSDMSRAPTDTQYF
CDR3nt: TGTGCCAGCAGTGATATGTCACGGGCCCCCACAGATACGCAGTATTTT
v_gene: TRBV2
j_gene: TRBJ2-3
d_gene: NA
abundance: many

CDR3aa: CASKPESSGNTIYF
CDR3nt: TGTGCCAGCAAACCCGAGAGCTCTGGAAACACCATATATTTT
v_gene: TRBV9
j_gene: TRBJ1-3
d_gene: NA
abundance: many

CDR3aa: CASSPGTSGWGAYEQYF
CDR3nt: TGCGCCAGCAGCCCGGGGACTAGCGGATGGGGTGCCTACGAGCAGTACTTC
v_gene: TRBV5-1
j_gene: TRBJ2-7
d_gene: TRBD2
abundance: many

CDR3aa: CATRERELSEQYF
CDR3nt: TGTGCGACCAGGGAGCGGGAGTTATCCGAGCAGTACTTC
v_gene: TRBV2
j_gene: TRBJ2-7
d_gene: TRBD2
abundance: few

CDR3aa: CASSLIPGQGTTGELFF
CDR3nt: TGCGCCAGCAGCTTGATCCCTGGACAGGGGACCACCGGGGAGCTGTTTTTT
v_gene: TRBV5-1
j_gene: TRBJ2-2
d_gene: TRBD1
abundance: many

CDR3aa: CASSGQGGIYEQYF
CDR3nt: TGCGCCAGCAGCGGACAGGGGGGGATCTACGAGCAGTACTTC
v_gene: TRBV5-1
j_gene: TRBJ2-7
d_gene: TRBD1
abundance: many

CDR3aa: CASSSGIRSSGANVLTF
CDR3nt: TGTGCCAGCAGTTCAGGCATTAGAAGTTCTGGGGCCAACGTCCTGACTTTC
v_gene: TRBV6-2/TRBV6-3
j_gene: TRBJ2-6
d_gene: NA
abundance: many

CDR3aa: CATSPGRNTEAFF
CDR3nt: TGCGCCACCAGCCCGGGGAGGAACACTGAAGCTTTCTTT
v_gene: TRBV5-1
j_gene: TRBJ1-1
d_gene: NA
abundance: many

CDR3aa: CASSVGPTNEKLFF
CDR3nt: TGTGCCAGCAGCGTAGGCCCAACTAATGAAAAACTGTTTTTT
v_gene: TRBV9
j_gene: TRBJ1-4
d_gene: NA
abundance: many

CDR3aa: CASSLNSGLNTEAFF
CDR3nt: TGCGCCAGCAGCTTGAACAGCGGATTGAACACTGAAGCTTTCTTT
v_gene: TRBV5-1
j_gene: TRBJ1-1
d_gene: NA
abundance: NA

CDR3aa: CASSLIAGGADTQYF
CDR3nt: TGTGCCAGCAGCTTAATTGCGGGAGGGGCAGATACGCAGTATTTT
v_gene: TRBV7-2
j_gene: TRBJ2-3
d_gene: TRBD2
abundance: many

CDR3aa: CASSFGSGDEKLFF
CDR3nt: TGCGCCAGCAGCTTTGGTAGCGGGGATGAAAAACTGTTTTTT
v_gene: TRBV5-1
j_gene: TRBJ1-4
d_gene: NA
abundance: many

CDR3aa: CSARVGGTSTDTQYF
CDR3nt: TGCAGTGCTAGAGTAGGCGGGACTAGCACAGATACGCAGTATTTT
v_gene: TRBV20-1
j_gene: TRBJ2-3
d_gene: NA
abundance: NA

CDR3aa: CASSVGLAGVMYEQFF
CDR3nt: TGTGCCAGCAGCGTGGGGCTAGCGGGAGTTATGTATGAGCAGTTCTTC
v_gene: TRBV9
j_gene: TRBJ2-1
d_gene: TRBD2
abundance: once

CDR3aa: CSATPVSGANIAYNEQFF
CDR3nt: TGTAGTGCCACTCCTGTCTCCGGGGCGAATATCGCCTACAATGAGCAGTTCTTC
v_gene: TRBV20-1
j_gene: TRBJ2-1
d_gene: NA
abundance: NA

CDR3aa: CASLRGGGQPQHF
CDR3nt: TGTGCCAGCCTAAGGGGGGGTGGCCAGCCCCAGCATTTT
v_gene: TRBV12-3/TRBV12-4
j_gene: TRBJ1-5
d_gene: NA
abundance: NA

CDR3aa: CAISESGSTYEQYF
CDR3nt: TGTGCCATCAGTGAGTCAGGGTCGACCTACGAGCAGTACTTC
v_gene: TRBV10-3
j_gene: TRBJ2-7
d_gene: NA
abundance: many

CDR3aa: CASSWNREYTEAFF
CDR3nt: TGTGCCAGCAGCTGGAACAGGGAGTACACTGAAGCTTTCTTT
v_gene: TRBV7-8
j_gene: TRBJ1-1
d_gene: NA
abundance: many

CDR3aa: CAISDDRDGYEQYF
CDR3nt: TGTGCCATCAGTGATGATCGGGACGGATACGAGCAGTACTTC
v_gene: TRBV10-3
j_gene: TRBJ2-7
d_gene: NA
abundance: many

CDR3aa: CATSIGSTQETQYF
CDR3nt: TGTGCCACCAGCATCGGGTCAACACAAGAGACCCAGTACTTC
v_gene: TRBV15
j_gene: TRBJ2-5
d_gene: NA
abundance: NA

CDR3aa: CASSSGLAGSGLEQFF
CDR3nt: TGTGCCAGCAGTTCGGGACTAGCGGGAAGCGGTCTTGAGCAGTTCTTC
v_gene: TRBV6-5
j_gene: TRBJ2-1
d_gene: TRBD2
abundance: many

CDR3aa: CASSPMTGALVNEQFF
CDR3nt: TGTGCCAGCAGTCCTATGACGGGGGCGCTCGTTAATGAGCAGTTCTTC
v_gene: TRBV5-4
j_gene: TRBJ2-1
d_gene: NA
abundance: NA

CDR3aa: CASRRDSGTDTQYF
CDR3nt: TGTGCCAGCAGGCGGGACTCAGGCACAGATACGCAGTATTTT
v_gene: TRBV12-3/TRBV12-4
j_gene: TRBJ2-3
d_gene: NA
abundance: many

CDR3aa: CASNLGATNYGYTF
CDR3nt: TGTGCCAGCAACCTAGGGGCGACTAACTATGGCTACACCTTC
v_gene: TRBV3-1
j_gene: TRBJ1-2
d_gene: NA
abundance: NA

CDR3aa: CASSPGETQPQHF
CDR3nt: TGTGCCAGCTCACCGGGGGAGACTCAGCCCCAGCATTTT
v_gene: TRBV18
j_gene: TRBJ1-5
d_gene: NA
abundance: many

CDR3aa: CSARARGNSGEQYF
CDR3nt: TGCAGTGCTAGAGCCCGAGGGAATAGCGGCGAGCAGTACTTC
v_gene: TRBV20-1
j_gene: TRBJ2-7
d_gene: NA
abundance: many

CDR3aa: CASSPQSQTGELFF
CDR3nt: TGTGCCAGCAGCCCCCAAAGTCAGACCGGGGAGCTGTTTTTT
v_gene: TRBV6-6
j_gene: TRBJ2-2
d_gene: NA
abundance: many

CDR3aa: CASSLGTSGFYEQYF
CDR3nt: TGCGCCAGCAGCTTGGGGACTAGCGGGTTCTACGAGCAGTACTTC
v_gene: TRBV5-1
j_gene: TRBJ2-7
d_gene: TRBD2
abundance: many

CDR3aa: CSARRGPSVETQYF
CDR3nt: TGCAGTGCTAGAAGAGGGCCCTCAGTGGAGACCCAGTACTTC
v_gene: TRBV20-1
j_gene: TRBJ2-5
d_gene: NA
abundance: many

CDR3aa: CAISEAGNYGYTF
CDR3nt: TGTGCCATCAGTGAGGCAGGGAACTATGGCTACACCTTC
v_gene: TRBV10-3
j_gene: TRBJ1-2
d_gene: NA
abundance: many

CDR3aa: CASSLRPLGQGSYEQYF
CDR3nt: TGCGCCAGCAGCTTGAGGCCGCTGGGACAGGGAAGCTACGAGCAGTACTTC
v_gene: TRBV5-1
j_gene: TRBJ2-7
d_gene: TRBD1
abundance: many

CDR3aa: CASSSSGGGNTGELFF
CDR3nt: TGTGCCAGCAGCTCCTCGGGGGGAGGGAACACCGGGGAGCTGTTTTTT
v_gene: TRBV7-9
j_gene: TRBJ2-2
d_gene: TRBD2
abundance: many

CDR3aa: CSAEDRQETQYF
CDR3nt: TGCAGTGCAGAGGACAGGCAAGAGACCCAGTACTTC
v_gene: TRBV20-1
j_gene: TRBJ2-5
d_gene: TRBD1
abundance: few

CDR3aa: CASSEAVAGGYNEQFF
CDR3nt: TGTGCCAGCAGTGAAGCTGTAGCGGGAGGGTACAATGAGCAGTTCTTC
v_gene: TRBV6-1
j_gene: TRBJ2-1
d_gene: TRBD2
abundance: many

CDR3aa: CASSSGPQRGNTEAFF
CDR3nt: TGCGCCAGCAGCTCAGGTCCACAGCGGGGGAACACTGAAGCTTTCTTT
v_gene: TRBV5-1
j_gene: TRBJ1-1
d_gene: NA
abundance: many

CDR3aa: CASSYPPGLAGVTDTQYF
CDR3nt: TGTGCCAGCAGTTATCCCCCCGGACTAGCGGGAGTTACAGATACGCAGTATTTT
v_gene: TRBV6-1
j_gene: TRBJ2-3
d_gene: TRBD2
abundance: many

CDR3aa: CASSPRTSRETQYF
CDR3nt: TGTGCCAGCAGTCCGCGGACTAGCAGGGAGACCCAGTACTTC
v_gene: TRBV28
j_gene: TRBJ2-5
d_gene: TRBD2
abundance: many

CDR3aa: CSASGTVNEAFF
CDR3nt: TGCAGTGCTAGCGGGACAGTTAATGAAGCTTTCTTT
v_gene: TRBV20-1
j_gene: TRBJ1-1
d_gene: TRBD1
abundance: NA

CDR3aa: CASSPPSERNTGELFF
CDR3nt: TGTGCCAGCAGTCCACCAAGCGAGCGGAACACCGGGGAGCTGTTTTTT
v_gene: TRBV12-3/TRBV12-4
j_gene: TRBJ2-2
d_gene: NA
abundance: many

CDR3aa: CSARSSTNEKLFF
CDR3nt: TGCAGTGCTAGGTCGTCAACTAATGAAAAACTGTTTTTT
v_gene: TRBV20-1
j_gene: TRBJ1-4
d_gene: NA
abundance: many

CDR3aa: CASSFIGGGNQPQHF
CDR3nt: TGTGCCAGCAGCTTTATTGGGGGAGGCAATCAGCCCCAGCATTTT
v_gene: TRBV7-2
j_gene: TRBJ1-5
d_gene: NA
abundance: many

CDR3aa: CASRPAGGPGNEQFF
CDR3nt: TGTGCCAGCCGACCTGCGGGAGGGCCGGGGAATGAGCAGTTCTTC
v_gene: TRBV6-6
j_gene: TRBJ2-1
d_gene: TRBD2
abundance: many

CDR3aa: CASSLRRGNTEAFF
CDR3nt: TGTGCCAGCAGCTTGCGCAGGGGTAACACTGAAGCTTTCTTT
v_gene: TRBV5-6
j_gene: TRBJ1-1
d_gene: NA
abundance: NA